The clone carrying this T cell receptor (beta chain) was counted a single time. Original handling: Estimates of nucleated cell counts were drawn from the amplification of reference gene primers. The method was immunoSEQ multiplex PCR; TCRdb's version includes in-frame clones alone and lacks a portion of them. The V and J calls and clone size come from that table; D and trimming were worked out from the DNA. The table lists 400,000 to 500,000 clones, around nine tenths of them singletons, with approximately 1.5% in the top ten. In germline, CDR1 is MNHEY, CDR2 SMNVEV (reference sequence). The length of the CDR3 is 14 residues. J was trimmed by 8 bases and V by 2 bases; bases with no gene match: 6. Across roughly 25 US areas, participants ranged in age from roughly 18 to 89 years. The record originates from a study of blood T cell repertoires in COVID-19. Across the study: Sample material is recorded as cDNA or gDNA derived from T cells, B-cell-depleted T cells, or PBMCs.

V and J are TRBV27 and TRBJ2-1; 7 nucleotides align to TRBD1. Sequencing was performed on PBMCs or T cells enriched from blood (not recorded which). The sequence was collected from a woman aged 18-29 years who had been exposed to COVID-19. The CDR3 DNA is TGTGCCAGCAGTTTAGGGACAGAAATCTATGAGCAGTTCTTC. It is translated as CASSLGTEIYEQFF.